The present T cell receptor (beta chain) was sequenced within a study of a mutant IDH1 vaccine in newly diagnosed glioma. TCRdb's copy holds only in-frame clones and misses some; the assay was immunoSEQ multiplex PCR. This table holds roughly 120,000 clones, about 90% found once. With respect to this clone: As yet, its antigen is unknown.

From germline, CDR1 is SGHAT and CDR2 FQNNGV. The CDR3 consists of 15 residues. V lost 3 bases and J lost 7, with 18 bases in between. Time point noted: week 11, during vaccination. Each vaccine dose was 300 ug of mutant IDH1 20-mer peptide, with topical imiquimod. The source is a woman aged 45-59 years with glioma. The genes are TRBV11-2 and TRBJ1-2; D unclear. The sample consisted of PBMCs, taken from a glioma patient whose treatment included an IDH1 peptide vaccine. The CDR3 protein is CASSLSPDSHLGYTF. The CDR3 nucleotides read TGTGCCAGCAGCTTGAGTCCGGACTCCCATCTTGGCTACACCTTC. Full variable domain (missing parts from reference TRBV11-2 and TRBJ1-2): EAGVAQSPRYKIIEKRQSVAFWCNPISGHATLYWYQQILGQGPKLLIQFQNNGVVDDSQLPKDRFSAERLKGVDSTLKIQPAKLEDSAVYLCASSLSPDSHLGYTFGSGTRLTVV.